A single sample is the source of the 19 T cell receptor beta chains below, sequenced in a study of T-cell reconstitution after alpha-beta-depleted transplantation in children. A TCRbeta library incorporating unique molecular identifiers was prepared. TCRdb used MiXCR to reprocess the PCR reads, holding one entry per CDR3 protein. The profile shows around 200,000 distinct CDR3 sequences, roughly 10% of them singletons. The input for sequencing was PBMCs, taken before TCRalphabeta/CD19-depleted stem cell transplant. The receptor source for this set is a child less than two years old with acute myeloid leukemia, due to receive a stem cell transplant.

The table lists this clonotype with a count of one. This may come from a read error, since a much larger clone is one base off. The chain combines TRBV2 with TRBJ2-3; no firm D call. CDR3 length: 14 amino acids. Trimming removed 5 bases from V and 2 bases from J, with 11 bases in between. Germline CDR1 reads SNHLY; CDR2 reads FYNNEI. The CDR3 sequence: CASSLYTHTDTQYF. The CDR3 DNA reads as TGTGCCAGCAGTCTTTATACCCACACAGATACGCAGTATTTT. Using reference TRBV2 and TRBJ2-3 for the parts outside the CDR3, the full variable domain is EPEVTQTPSHQVTQMGQEVILRCVPISNHLYFYWYRQILGQKVEFLVSFYNNEISEKSEIFDDQFSVERPDGSNFTLKIRSTKLEDSAMYFCASSLYTHTDTQYFGPGTRLTVL.

This clonotype has a count of ten or more. The chain uses TRBV3-1 and TRBJ2-2, with no clear D. The CDR3 is 14 residues long. Per germline, CDR1 LGHDT and CDR2 YNNKEL (reference sequence). Trimming stripped 3 bases from V and 5 bases from J, with 10 bases between. This CDR3 is CASSQGFWTGELFF. The CDR3 coding sequence is TGTGCCAGCAGCCAGGGGTTCTGGACCGGGGAGCTGTTTTTT.

This clonotype was found many times. V and J are TRBV5-1 and TRBJ2-7; D unresolved. The CDR3 spans 14 residues. V lost 0 bases and J lost 1, with 8 bases in between. In germline, CDR1 is SGHRS, CDR2 YFSETQ. The CDR3 DNA reads as TGCGCCAGCAGCTTGGTTAAGGAATCCTACGAGCAGTACTTC. Its protein is CASSLVKESYEQYF.

This clonotype was seen only a few times. CDR3 region: CASSLALSGYTF. The DNA of the CDR3 is TGTGCCAGCAGTTTAGCATTGAGTGGCTACACCTTC. This chain uses TRBV28 with TRBJ1-2; D unclear. Trimming removed 2 bases at V and 7 bases at J, with 8 bases between. CDR1 and CDR2 (germline): MDHEN, SYDVKM. This CDR3 contains 12 residues.

This clonotype was seen repeatedly, ten times or more. This chain connects TRBV27 to TRBJ2-7, with 8 nucleotides matching TRBD1. The J segment lost 2 bases and the V segment lost 0 bases, leaving 3 bases of the junction unmatched. CDR3 length: 15 residues. The germline gives CDR1 MNHEY, CDR2 SMNVEV (reference sequence). This CDR3 reads CASSLSQGGAYEQYF. CDR3 sequence (DNA): TGTGCCAGCAGTTTATCACAGGGGGGAGCCTACGAGCAGTACTTC.

This clonotype occurred many times. The chain carries TRBV20-1 and TRBJ2-7, with 11 bases lining up with TRBD2. The CDR3 is 14 residues long. After removal of 2 bases from V and 3 bases from J, the junction contained 3 bases not matched to a gene. Germline CDR1 reads DFQATT; CDR2 reads SNEGSKA (reference sequence). The CDR3 nucleotides read TGCAGTGCTAGACCGGGACTAGCGGACTACGAGCAGTACTTC. This gives the protein CSARPGLADYEQYF.

The table lists this clonotype with many counts. The gene calls are TRBV20-1 and TRBJ2-1, with 8 bases lining up with TRBD2. V shed 2 bases, J shed 1 base, and the junction held 4 bases outside the gene matches. Germline CDR1 DFQATT, CDR2 SNEGSKA (reference sequence). The CDR3 spans 15 residues. CDR3 nucleotides: TGCAGTGCTAGAAGCGGGAGCGGTTCCTACAATGAGCAGTTCTTC. Translated, it gives CSARSGSGSYNEQFF.

This clonotype was picked up many times. This chain uses TRBV5-1 with TRBJ1-2; D uncertain. CDR1 and CDR2 (germline): SGHRS, YFSETQ. V was cut by 0 bases and J by 7 bases, with 10 bases left in between. The CDR3 sequence is 13 residues long. CDR3 coding DNA: TGCGCCAGCAGCTTGGCCGGAGAGAGTGGCTACACCTTC. Residues: CASSLAGESGYTF. Variable domain in full (rest from reference TRBV5-1 and TRBJ1-2): KAGVTQTPRYLIKTRGQQVTLSCSPISGHRSVSWYQQTPGQGLQFLFEYFSETQRNKGNFPGRFSGRQFSNSRSEMNVSTLELGDSALYLCASSLAGESGYTFGSGTRLTVV.

V and J are TRBV18 and TRBJ2-2; D remains unclear. V lost 3 bases and J lost 2, with 7 bases in between. Germline CDR1 is KGHSH and CDR2 is LQKENI. The CDR3 is 14 residues long. DNA for the CDR3: TGTGCCAGCTCACCTGGGGAAAACACCGGGGAGCTGTTTTTT. Its translation: CASSPGENTGELFF.

This clonotype counts as large (0.1 to 1%). The J gene is TRBJ2-1, the V gene TRBV5-1; 10 positions agree with TRBD2. The junction had 7 bases not matched to a gene; V was cut back by 2 bases and J by 8 bases. This CDR3 contains 15 residues. Germline values: CDR1 SGHRS, CDR2 YFSETQ. CDR3 bases: TGCGCCAGCAGCTTTTGGCTAGCGGGAGCTGATGAGCAGTTCTTC. Its protein product is CASSFWLAGADEQFF.

This clonotype showed up many times. The chain has TRBV20-1 and TRBJ2-3; 14 nucleotides align to TRBD2. The CDR3 is 15 amino acids. The V gene's germline CDR1 is DFQATT and CDR2 SNEGSKA (reference sequence). The CDR3 DNA reads as TGCTCCGGGACTAGCGGGGGCCTAAGCACAGATACGCAGTATTTT. It codes for CSGTSGGLSTDTQYF.

At least ten counts were recorded for this clonotype. V usage is TRBV7-2 and J usage is TRBJ2-3; 7 bases fit TRBD2. In germline, CDR1 is SGHTA, CDR2 FQGNSA. The CDR3 spans 12 residues. Trimming removed 6 bases from V and 6 bases from J; junction bases left unmatched: 3. This CDR3 reads CASSFSGDTQYF. CDR3 DNA: TGTGCCAGCAGTTTTAGCGGGGATACGCAGTATTTT.

At least ten counts were recorded for this clonotype. V usage is TRBV7-9 and J usage is TRBJ2-6; unclear D gene. This CDR3 is 14 amino acids long. The germline CDR1 and CDR2 sequences are SEHNR and FQNEAQ (reference sequence). The V and J ends lost 4 bases and 1 base respectively, with 5 bases between them. DNA for the CDR3: TGTGCCAGCAGCTCCAGGTCTGGGGCCAACGTCCTGACTTTC. The encoded protein is CASSSRSGANVLTF.

Details on this clonotype: A read error may account for a junction end that differs from germline. The rearrangement joins TRBV3-1 to TRBJ2-3; D might be TRBD1 (5 bases). Germline V gene lookup returns CDR1 LGHDT and CDR2 YNNKEL (reference sequence). The CDR3 extends over 15 amino acids. The CDR3 nucleotides read TGTGCCAGCAGCCAAGATGGGGCGGCCACAGATGCGCAGTATTTT. Its protein product is CASSQDGAATDAQYF.

At least ten counts were recorded for this clonotype. The genes are TRBV5-1 and TRBJ1-2; possible D gene TRBD1, 6 bases. V was shortened by 2 bases and J by 0 bases, with 14 bases between the two germline ends. The length of the CDR3 is 16 residues. CDR1 SGHRS and CDR2 YFSETQ come from the germline V gene. The CDR3 is CASSFPTGGANYGYTF. The CDR3 bases are TGCGCCAGCAGCTTCCCGACAGGTGGGGCTAACTATGGCTACACCTTC.

Comment on this clonotype: A much larger clone lies one base from this, so it may be a read error. This rearrangement joins TRBV10-3 to TRBJ2-4; possible D gene TRBD2, 5 bases. The CDR3 runs 14 residues. V was clipped by 3 bases and J by 2 bases, with 8 bases between them. The germline V gene has CDR1 ENHRY and CDR2 SYGVKD. CDR3 nucleotides: TGTGCCATCAGTGACCGACTAACCAAAAACATTCAGTACTTC. Amino acids: CAISDRLTKNIQYF.

Notes on this clonotype: This may be a read error, as it is one base from a much larger clone. This chain links TRBV11-1 with TRBJ2-1, with D possibly being TRBD1 (5 bases). Germline CDR1 reads SGHAT; CDR2 reads FQDESV (reference sequence). The CDR3 covers 17 residues. This CDR3 reads CASSLPPGQGSFNEQFF. The DNA of the CDR3 is TGTGCCAGCAGCTTACCCCCTGGGCAGGGCTCCTTCAATGAGCAGTTCTTC.

Worth noting for this clonotype: This may be a read error, as it is one base from a much larger clone. The rearrangement links TRBV28 to TRBJ1-5, with D possibly TRBD1 on 6 matching bases. Germline V gene data show CDR1 as MDHEN and CDR2 as SYDVKM. The CDR3 is 13 residues long. CDR3 DNA: TGTGCCAGCAGTTACAGGGTTGTTCAGCCCCGGCATTTT. Its protein product is CASSYRVVQPRHF.

This clonotype appeared many times. The V gene is TRBV7-9, the J gene TRBJ2-1; D ambiguous. V shed 8 bases and J shed 10 bases, with 18 bases lying between them. The CDR3 length is 13 residues. Germline loops: CDR1 SEHNR, CDR2 FQNEAQ (reference sequence). CDR3 region: CASGVSRNGEQFF. The CDR3 bases are TGTGCCAGCGGGGTCTCGCGGAATGGGGAGCAGTTCTTC. Combining the CDR3 with reference TRBV7-9 and TRBJ2-1 gives the whole variable domain DTGVSQNPRHKITKRGQNVTFRCDPISEHNRLYWYRQTLGQGPEFLTYFQNEAQLEKSRLLSDRFSAERPKGSFSTLEIQRTEQGDSAMYLCASGVSRNGEQFFGPGTRLTVL.